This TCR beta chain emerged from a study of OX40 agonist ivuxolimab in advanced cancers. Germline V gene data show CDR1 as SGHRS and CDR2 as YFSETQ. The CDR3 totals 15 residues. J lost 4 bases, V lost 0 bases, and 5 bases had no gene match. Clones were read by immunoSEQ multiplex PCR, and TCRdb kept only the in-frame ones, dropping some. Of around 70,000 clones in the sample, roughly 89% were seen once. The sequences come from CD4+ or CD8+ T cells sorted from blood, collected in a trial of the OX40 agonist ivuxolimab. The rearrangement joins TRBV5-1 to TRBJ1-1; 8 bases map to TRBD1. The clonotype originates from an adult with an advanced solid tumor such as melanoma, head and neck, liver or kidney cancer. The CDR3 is CASSLGIDRGTEAFF. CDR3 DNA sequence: TGCGCCAGCAGCTTGGGGATAGACAGGGGCACTGAAGCTTTCTTT.